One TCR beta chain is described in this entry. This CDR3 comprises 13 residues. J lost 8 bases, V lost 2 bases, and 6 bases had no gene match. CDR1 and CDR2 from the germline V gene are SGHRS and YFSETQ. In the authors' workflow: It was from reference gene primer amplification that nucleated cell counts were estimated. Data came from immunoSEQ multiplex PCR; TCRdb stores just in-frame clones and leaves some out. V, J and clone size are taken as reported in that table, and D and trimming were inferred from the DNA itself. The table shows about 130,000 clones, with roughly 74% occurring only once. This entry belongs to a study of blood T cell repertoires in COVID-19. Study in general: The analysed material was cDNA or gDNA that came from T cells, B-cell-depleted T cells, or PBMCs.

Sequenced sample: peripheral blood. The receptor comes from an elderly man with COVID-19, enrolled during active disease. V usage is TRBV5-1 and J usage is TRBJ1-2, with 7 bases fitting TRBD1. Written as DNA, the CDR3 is TGCGCCAGCAGCTTCCGGGACAGCCTCGGCTACACCTTC. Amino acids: CASSFRDSLGYTF.